This TCR beta chain appears in the sequencing data of a study of cytomegalovirus exposure and HLA in healthy donors. Comments on this clone: Its antigen is unidentified.

Germline V CDR1 and CDR2: MRHNA, SNTAGT. Unmatched junction bases numbered 5, after V lost 6 bases and J lost 2 bases. The CDR3 is made up of 14 amino acids. Primers included in the PCR were 60 Vbeta and 13 Jbeta primers. Some clones are missing from TCRdb's copy, which holds only in-frame ones; the method was immunoSEQ multiplex PCR. The table records about 200,000 clones, approximately 85% of them present only once. Study-level findings and limits: Researchers had no immune exposure information except CMV serostatus available. Earlier analysis yielded a pattern in which most TCR beta V segments were productive about 90% or about 30% of the time. Later work associated 16,951 TCR beta sequences with HLA alleles at 0.05 false discovery rate. As a later analysis revealed, the rate of TCR association differed by HLA locus, with DRB1 most and HLA-C fewest.

The source material was PBMCs. The origin of this receptor is a girl aged 5 to 17 in good health and CMV-seropositive. The rearrangement links TRBV6-4 to TRBJ2-3; 7 positions agree with TRBD2. The CDR3 DNA reads TGTGCCAGCAGCGAGCGGGGCCCCACAGATACGCAGTATTTT. Its translation: CASSERGPTDTQYF.